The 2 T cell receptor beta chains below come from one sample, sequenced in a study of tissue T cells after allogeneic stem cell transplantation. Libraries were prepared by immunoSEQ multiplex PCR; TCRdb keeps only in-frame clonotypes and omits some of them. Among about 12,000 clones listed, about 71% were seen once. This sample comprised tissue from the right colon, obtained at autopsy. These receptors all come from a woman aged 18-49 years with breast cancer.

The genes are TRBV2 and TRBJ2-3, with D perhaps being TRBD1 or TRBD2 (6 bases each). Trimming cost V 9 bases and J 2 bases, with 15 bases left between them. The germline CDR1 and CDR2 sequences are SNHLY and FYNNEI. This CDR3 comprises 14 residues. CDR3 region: CARRGPIHTDTQYF. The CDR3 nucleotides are TGTGCCAGACGGGGGCCGATCCACACAGATACGCAGTATTTT.

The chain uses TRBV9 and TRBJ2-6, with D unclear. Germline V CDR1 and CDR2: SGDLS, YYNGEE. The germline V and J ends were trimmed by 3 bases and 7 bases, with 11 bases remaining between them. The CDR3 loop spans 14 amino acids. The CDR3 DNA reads TGTGCCAGCAGCGCCGAACGACGTGCCAACGTCCTGACTTTC. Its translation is CASSAERRANVLTF. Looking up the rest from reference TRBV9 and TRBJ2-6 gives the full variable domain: DSGVTQTPKHLITATGQRVTLRCSPRSGDLSVYWYQQSLDQGLQFLIQYYNGEERAKGNILERFSAQQFPDLHSELNLSSLELGDSALYFCASSAERRANVLTFGAGSRLTVL.